The 31 T cell receptor beta chains given below trace back to one sample, sequenced in a study of blood T cell repertoires in COVID-19. Generated by immunoSEQ multiplex PCR, the TCRdb table keeps only in-frame clones and is missing some. The table lists around 200,000 clones, roughly 78% of them singletons, with 2.5% to 3.5% in the top ten. Sequenced sample: peripheral blood. These receptors all stem from an elderly woman with active or convalescent COVID-19.

The chain joins TRBV7-9 to TRBJ1-5, with D unresolved. The CDR3 extends over 14 amino acids. The germline CDR1 and CDR2 sequences are SEHNR and FQNEAQ (reference sequence). Deletions cut 6 bases from V and 3 bases from J, with 12 bases between. The DNA for the CDR3 is TGTGCCAGCAGTCAGCCGGGATCCAATCAGCCCCAGCATTTT. Protein: CASSQPGSNQPQHF.

This clone was seen once. V usage is TRBV19 and J usage is TRBJ1-4; 7 nucleotides match TRBD1. Germline trimming cut 9 bases from V and 0 bases from J; bases unmatched to any gene: 10. The CDR3 consists of 16 residues. CDR1 is LNHDA and CDR2 is SQIVND in the germline V gene (reference sequence). CDR3 sequence (DNA): TGTGCCAGCCGCGGGACAGCTTCCGCAACTAATGAAAAACTGTTTTTT. This encodes CASRGTASATNEKLFF.

The chain recombines TRBV18 with TRBJ2-2, with TRBD1 as a possible D gene (5 bases). The germline V and J ends were trimmed by 2 bases and 2 bases, with 18 bases remaining between them. This CDR3 comprises 18 residues. The germline V gene has CDR1 KGHSH and CDR2 LQKENI. In DNA form, the CDR3 reads TGTGCCAGCTCACCAACGGAACAGGCTAAAGAAAACACCGGGGAGCTGTTTTTT. This translates into CASSPTEQAKENTGELFF.

The chain joins TRBV28 to TRBJ2-5; 11 nucleotides match TRBD1. V dropped 5 bases and J dropped 5; count of bases not matched to a gene: 7. The CDR3 is 15 amino acids. The V gene's germline CDR1 is MDHEN and CDR2 SYDVKM. The CDR3 nucleotides read TGTGCCAGCAGTCAGGGGACAGGGGGGTGGGAGACCCAGTACTTC. Translation gives CASSQGTGGWETQYF.

The chain has TRBV10-3 and TRBJ1-3, with D possibly matching TRBD1 (6 bases). CDR1 and CDR2 from the germline V gene are ENHRY and SYGVKD. The V gene lost 2 bases and the J gene lost 4 bases, with 12 bases spanning the gap. This CDR3 is built from 15 residues. CDR3 bases: TGTGCCATCAGTGAGACACAGGGACCAGGAAACACCATATATTTT. Amino acid sequence: CAISETQGPGNTIYF.

The chain has TRBV18 and TRBJ2-6; D unclear. V gave up 2 bases and J gave up 2 bases, with 4 bases separating them. This CDR3 region has 14 residues. Germline V lookup: CDR1 KGHSH, CDR2 LQKENI. This chain's CDR3 is CASSPSTGANVLTF. CDR3 bases: TGTGCCAGCTCACCATCCACTGGGGCCAACGTCCTGACTTTC.

The V call is TRBV19, the J call TRBJ2-7; TRBD1 aligns across 9 bases. CDR1 and CDR2 (germline): LNHDA, SQIVND (reference sequence). The trim removed 7 bases at V and 2 bases at J, leaving 9 bases unmatched. The CDR3 covers 15 residues. The CDR3: CASTVRQGVTYEQYF. For the CDR3, the DNA is TGTGCCAGTACCGTAAGACAGGGGGTAACCTACGAGCAGTACTTC.

CDR3 sequence: CASSFAGAGNTIYF. The CDR3 DNA is TGTGCCAGCAGTTTCGCAGGGGCTGGAAACACCATATATTTT. The chain carries TRBV28 and TRBJ1-3; D perhaps matches TRBD1 (6 bases). Germline assignment: CDR1 MDHEN and CDR2 SYDVKM. V was clipped by 3 bases and J by 2 bases, with 8 bases between them. The CDR3 spans 14 residues.

In DNA, the CDR3 is TGCGCCAGCAGCCAAGAGGCAGGGGGGACTGAAGCTTTCTTT. Its translation: CASSQEAGGTEAFF. The chain is built from TRBV4-3 and TRBJ1-1; 7 positions match TRBD1. Trimming cost V 0 bases and J 5 bases; bases outside gene matches: 3. Germline V gene data show CDR1 as LGHNA and CDR2 as YSLEER. There are 14 residues in the CDR3.

CDR3 nucleotide sequence: TGTGCCACCAGTGCCAGGAGCGGGGGGATCTACAATGAGCAGTTCTTC. Protein product: CATSARSGGIYNEQFF. The chain is built from TRBV24-1 and TRBJ2-1; 9 nucleotides match TRBD2. V shed 5 bases and J 3 bases; nucleotides not matched to a gene: 7. The CDR3 runs to 16 residues. Germline values: CDR1 KGHDR, CDR2 SFDVKD.

In DNA, the CDR3 is TGTGCCAGCAGCCAAGAATTAAACAGGGGGCGCCTGAACACTGAAGCTTTCTTT. Protein product: CASSQELNRGRLNTEAFF. The rearrangement links TRBV4-2 to TRBJ1-1; TRBD1 matches at 9 bases. This CDR3 contains 18 residues. V was clipped by 0 bases and J by 0 bases; unmatched bases: 8. Germline V gene sequence: CDR1 LGHNA, CDR2 YNFKEQ.

The gene calls are TRBV28 and TRBJ1-2, with D maybe TRBD1 (5 bases). Germline V lookup: CDR1 MDHEN, CDR2 SYDVKM. The CDR3 loop spans 15 amino acids. The germline V and J ends were trimmed by 3 bases and 4 bases, with 15 bases remaining between them. The CDR3 protein is CASSFRSRALYGYTF. CDR3 in DNA: TGTGCCAGCAGTTTCCGGAGCAGGGCCCTCTATGGCTACACCTTC.

This clone was found a few times. The CDR3 DNA reads as TGCGCCAGCAGCCGGACTCTAGGTGACTCACCCCTCCACTTT. Translated, it gives CASSRTLGDSPLHF. V usage is TRBV4-1 and J usage is TRBJ1-6; the D is unclear. Between the trimmed V and J ends, which lost 4 bases and 10 bases, there was a span of 14 bases. CDR3 length: 14 amino acids. CDR1 and CDR2 from the germline V gene are MGHRA and YSYEKL.

This clone was picked up one time. The gene calls are TRBV18 and TRBJ1-1; no reliable D call. Between the trimmed V and J ends, which lost 2 bases and 4 bases, there was a span of 11 bases. This CDR3 has 14 residues. Germline CDR1 KGHSH, CDR2 LQKENI. CDR3 sequence reads: CASSPSSGSTEAFF. The CDR3 bases are TGTGCCAGCTCACCAAGTTCCGGGTCCACTGAAGCTTTCTTT.

V usage is TRBV6-6 and J usage is TRBJ2-1, with D possibly being TRBD2 (6 bases). Germline V gene data show CDR1 as MNHNY and CDR2 as SVGAGI (reference sequence). This CDR3 is built from 12 residues. V gave up 4 bases and J gave up 9 bases, with 10 bases separating them. As DNA, the CDR3 is TGTGCCAGCAGTTGGGGGGAGAGTGAGCAGTTCTTC. It translates to CASSWGESEQFF.

This chain uses TRBV13 with TRBJ2-3, with TRBD2 identical over 11 bases. The CDR3 has 17 residues. Trimming removed 4 bases from V and 2 bases from J; junction bases left unmatched: 8. In germline, CDR1 is PRHDT, CDR2 FYEKMQ (reference sequence). CDR3 nucleotides: TGTGCCAGCAGCTCCATTAGCGGGGGGGTTATCACAGATACGCAGTATTTT. Its translation is CASSSISGGVITDTQYF.

This clone appeared a single time. The gene calls are TRBV28 and TRBJ2-5; a possible D gene is TRBD1 (6 bases). The V end was cut by 2 bases, the J end by 4 bases, with 14 bases between. CDR3 length: 15 amino acids. Germline CDR1 reads MDHEN; CDR2 reads SYDVKM. The CDR3 coding sequence is TGTGCCAGCAGTTTAACAGGGAAACGGGGAGAGACCCAGTACTTC. It is translated as CASSLTGKRGETQYF.

CDR3 protein: CASSLVEGSGYTF. The CDR3 region has the DNA TGCGCCAGCAGCTTGGTGGAGGGCTCTGGCTACACCTTC. The chain uses TRBV5-1 and TRBJ1-2; D is unresolved. V lost 0 bases to trimming and J lost 7 bases, with 10 bases between them. This CDR3 contains 13 residues. Germline V gene sequence: CDR1 SGHRS, CDR2 YFSETQ.

The chain joins TRBV27 to TRBJ2-3; 7 positions agree with TRBD1. With V trimmed by 6 bases and J by 6 bases, 9 bases remained unmatched. The CDR3 extends over 14 amino acids. Per germline, CDR1 MNHEY and CDR2 SMNVEV (reference sequence). DNA of the CDR3: TGTGCCAGCAGACCCAGGACAGGTGGGGATACGCAGTATTTT. Protein sequence: CASRPRTGGDTQYF.

V is TRBV19 and J is TRBJ1-2; 9 bases are shared with TRBD1. The V segment lost 5 bases and the J segment 0 bases; nucleotides outside the gene matches: 4. Germline CDR1 LNHDA, CDR2 SQIVND (reference sequence). The CDR3 covers 15 residues. CDR3 bases: TGTGCCAGTAGTCCGGACAGGGGAGCTAACTATGGCTACACCTTC. This translates into CASSPDRGANYGYTF.

This clone has just a few counts. The gene calls are TRBV7-8 and TRBJ2-7; D gene ambiguous. CDR1 and CDR2 from the germline V gene are SGHVS and FQNEAQ. Deletions cut 8 bases from V and 4 bases from J, with 9 bases between. This CDR3 is built from 11 residues. The CDR3 DNA reads TGTGCCAGCGGCAGGCCTTACGAGCAGTACTTC. Translating it yields CASGRPYEQYF.

The rearrangement links TRBV5-1 to TRBJ1-6; D gene uncertain. This CDR3 region has 13 residues. The germline gives CDR1 SGHRS, CDR2 YFSETQ. The CDR3 bases are TGCCCCTCGCACGGTAACCGTAATTCACCCCTCCACTTT. This translates into CPSHGNRNSPLHF.

The chain combines TRBV2 with TRBJ2-3; TRBD2 aligns across 11 bases. Trimming removed 11 bases from V and 2 bases from J; junction bases left unmatched: 12. CDR3 length equals 16 residues. CDR1 is SNHLY, CDR2 FYNNEI, per germline. The CDR3 reads CARQFGTSGNTDTQYF. The CDR3 nucleotides are TGTGCCCGACAATTCGGGACTAGCGGAAACACAGATACGCAGTATTTT.

V is TRBV14 and J is TRBJ1-1, with D perhaps matching TRBD1 (6 bases). The CDR3 is 13 amino acids. V lost 5 bases, J lost 1 base, and 8 bases lay in between. Germline values: CDR1 SGHDN, CDR2 FVKESK. CDR3 coding DNA: TGTGCCAGCAGCGGACAGACGAACACTGAAGCTTTCTTT. It specifies CASSGQTNTEAFF.

The V call is TRBV10-3, the J call TRBJ1-1; 7 bases are a match to TRBD1. Per germline, CDR1 ENHRY and CDR2 SYGVKD. Losses at the gene ends were 4 bases for V and 6 bases for J; bases not matched to a gene: 20. This CDR3 comprises 18 residues. This CDR3 is CAISGVGRGVYVAPEAFF. The CDR3, as DNA: TGTGCCATCAGTGGGGTCGGCAGGGGGGTTTATGTGGCGCCTGAAGCTTTCTTT.

This clone was seen only a few times. The V call is TRBV27, the J call TRBJ2-2; D is possibly TRBD1 (6 bases). The CDR3 length is 14 residues. V gave up 6 bases and J gave up 0 bases, with 8 bases separating them. Germline loops: CDR1 MNHEY, CDR2 SMNVEV (reference sequence). The CDR3 region is CASRQGANTGELFF. CDR3 coding DNA: TGTGCCAGCAGACAGGGAGCGAACACCGGGGAGCTGTTTTTT.

The rearrangement uses TRBV6-1 and TRBJ1-5; TRBD1 might be the D (5 bases). Trimming took off 3 bases at V and 2 bases at J, with 11 bases between the two ends. CDR1 and CDR2 from the germline V gene are MNHNS and SASEGT. The CDR3 runs 15 residues. CDR3 DNA sequence: TGTGCCAGCAGTGATTTAGGGGCCGGCAATCAGCCCCAGCATTTT. It specifies CASSDLGAGNQPQHF.

The chain combines TRBV5-1 with TRBJ1-2, with TRBD1 as a possible D gene (5 bases). This CDR3 is 13 amino acids long. CDR1 is SGHRS, CDR2 YFSETQ, per germline. Trimming removed 4 bases at V and 7 bases at J, with 14 bases between. The CDR3, as DNA: TGCGCCAGCAGCCCCCTAGGGGCAAGTGGCTACACCTTC. Residues: CASSPLGASGYTF.

The genes are TRBV18 and TRBJ2-1; no definite D call. CDR1 is KGHSH, CDR2 LQKENI, per germline. CDR3 length: 15 residues. With 6 bases removed from V and 0 bases from J, the gap between germline ends came to 12 bases. The CDR3 sequence: CASSYTTSSYNEQFF. Written as DNA, the CDR3 is TGTGCCAGCTCTTATACCACGAGCTCCTACAATGAGCAGTTCTTC.

The chain couples TRBV11-2 to TRBJ2-2; TRBD1 agrees at 7 bases. CDR1 and CDR2 (germline): SGHAT, FQNNGV. The CDR3 totals 18 residues. The V segment lost 5 bases and the J segment 3 bases; nucleotides outside the gene matches: 15. CDR3 residues: CASSVSVYDRVDTGELFF. The CDR3 DNA follows: TGTGCCAGCAGCGTTAGTGTTTACGACAGGGTCGACACCGGGGAGCTGTTTTTT.

The V gene is TRBV5-8, the J gene TRBJ1-1, with D perhaps matching TRBD1 (5 bases). V was cut by 6 bases and J by 11 bases, with 20 bases left in between. Germline-derived CDR1 and CDR2 are SGHTS and YDEGEE. There are 13 residues in the CDR3. CDR3 nucleotides: TGTGCCAGCATCTCACGGGGGGTTAGCTGGGCTTTCTTT. This sequence encodes CASISRGVSWAFF.